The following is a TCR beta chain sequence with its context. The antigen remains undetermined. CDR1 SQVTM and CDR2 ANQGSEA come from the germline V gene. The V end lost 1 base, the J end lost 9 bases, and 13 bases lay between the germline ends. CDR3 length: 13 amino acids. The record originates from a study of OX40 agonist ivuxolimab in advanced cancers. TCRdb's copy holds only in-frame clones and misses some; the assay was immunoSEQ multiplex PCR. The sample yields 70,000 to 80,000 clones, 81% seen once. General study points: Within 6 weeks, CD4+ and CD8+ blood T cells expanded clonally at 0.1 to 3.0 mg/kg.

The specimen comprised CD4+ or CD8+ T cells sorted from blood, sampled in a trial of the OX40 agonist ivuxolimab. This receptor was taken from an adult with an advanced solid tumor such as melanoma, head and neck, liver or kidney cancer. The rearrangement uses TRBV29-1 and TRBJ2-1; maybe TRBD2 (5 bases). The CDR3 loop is CSVEVISDSEQFF. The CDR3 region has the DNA TGCAGCGTTGAAGTCATTAGCGATAGTGAGCAGTTCTTC.